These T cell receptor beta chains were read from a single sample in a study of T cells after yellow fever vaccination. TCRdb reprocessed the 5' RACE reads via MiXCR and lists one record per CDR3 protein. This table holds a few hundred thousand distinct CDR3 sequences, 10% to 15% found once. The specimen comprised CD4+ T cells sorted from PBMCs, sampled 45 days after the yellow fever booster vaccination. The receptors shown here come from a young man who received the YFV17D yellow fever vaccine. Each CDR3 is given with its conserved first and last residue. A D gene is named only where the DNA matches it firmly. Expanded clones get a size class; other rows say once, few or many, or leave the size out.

CDR3 DNA: TGTGCCAGCAGCGGAAGAGCGGAGTTTTCCTCCTATAATTCACCCCTCCACTTT
CDR3 protein: CASSGRAEFSSYNSPLHF
D gene: .
V gene: TRBV25-1
clone size: few
J gene: TRBJ1-6

CDR3 DNA: TGTGCCAGCAGCGGGGGGCAGCGGGGAAGCACAGATACGCAGTATTTT
CDR3 protein: CASSGGQRGSTDTQYF
D gene: .
V gene: TRBV9
clone size: few
J gene: TRBJ2-3

CDR3 DNA: TGCGCCAGCAGCTTGAGGTCGGGAGGGCGGGATGAGCAGTTCTTC
CDR3 protein: CASSLRSGGRDEQFF
D gene: TRBD2
V gene: TRBV5-1
clone size: .
J gene: TRBJ2-1

CDR3 DNA: TGTGCCAGCAGCCCCCCCCGGCGGAGGGCAGATACGCAGTATTTT
CDR3 protein: CASSPPRRRADTQYF
D gene: .
V gene: TRBV11-2
clone size: few
J gene: TRBJ2-3

CDR3 DNA: TGCAGTGCAAACGATAGGCTCCAAGAGACCCAGTACTTC
CDR3 protein: CSANDRLQETQYF
D gene: .
V gene: TRBV20-1
clone size: many
J gene: TRBJ2-5

CDR3 DNA: TGCAGTGCAAACGGGCAGGACTCCACCACCTACGAGCAGTACTTC
CDR3 protein: CSANGQDSTTYEQYF
D gene: .
V gene: TRBV20-1
clone size: few
J gene: TRBJ2-7

CDR3 DNA: TGTGCCAGCAGTCCCAGACCGGGCCCCTACGAGCAGTACTTC
CDR3 protein: CASSPRPGPYEQYF
D gene: .
V gene: TRBV27
clone size: few
J gene: TRBJ2-7

CDR3 DNA: TGTGCCACCAGTGTCGGGGGCGCGGGGGAAGAGACCCAGTACTTC
CDR3 protein: CATSVGGAGEETQYF
D gene: .
V gene: TRBV24-1
clone size: few
J gene: TRBJ2-5

CDR3 DNA: TGTGCCAGCAGTTACCGCAATACCGGGACGTTCGGGGAGCTGTTTTTT
CDR3 protein: CASSYRNTGTFGELFF
D gene: .
V gene: TRBV6-5
clone size: many
J gene: TRBJ2-2

CDR3 DNA: TGTGCCAGCAGCCTCACCTACCGGGCTGGCAACACAGATACGCAGTATTTT
CDR3 protein: CASSLTYRAGNTDTQYF
D gene: .
V gene: TRBV3-1
clone size: few
J gene: TRBJ2-3

CDR3 DNA: TGTGCCAGCAGCTTGGGTGGTGACCTAAGATCCTACGAGCAGTACTTC
CDR3 protein: CASSLGGDLRSYEQYF
D gene: .
V gene: TRBV5-5
clone size: few
J gene: TRBJ2-7

CDR3 DNA: TGCGCCAGCAGCCGAGGACTGAACACCGGGGAGCTGTTTTTT
CDR3 protein: CASSRGLNTGELFF
D gene: .
V gene: TRBV4-3
clone size: few
J gene: TRBJ2-2

CDR3 DNA: TGTGCCAGCAGCTTTCGGACTAGCGGGAGGGACACCGGGGAGCTGTTTTTT
CDR3 protein: CASSFRTSGRDTGELFF
D gene: TRBD2
V gene: TRBV7-2
clone size: .
J gene: TRBJ2-2

CDR3 DNA: TGTGCCAGCAGTTCCACAGCTAGGACAGGGTGGCTTTACTATGGCTACACCTTC
CDR3 protein: CASSSTARTGWLYYGYTF
D gene: TRBD1
V gene: TRBV6-5
clone size: few
J gene: TRBJ1-2

CDR3 DNA: TGCAGTGCTAGTCGATTGGGGACAGATACGCAGTATTTT
CDR3 protein: CSASRLGTDTQYF
D gene: .
V gene: TRBV20-1
clone size: few
J gene: TRBJ2-3

CDR3 DNA: TGCAGTGCGAGACAGGGGGCGAGCATGAACACTGAAGCTTTCTTT
CDR3 protein: CSARQGASMNTEAFF
D gene: TRBD1
V gene: TRBV20-1
clone size: .
J gene: TRBJ1-1

CDR3 DNA: TGTGCCAGCAGCTGGACAGGGCAAGAGACCCAGTACTTC
CDR3 protein: CASSWTGQETQYF
D gene: TRBD1
V gene: TRBV7-6
clone size: few
J gene: TRBJ2-5

CDR3 DNA: TGTGCCACCAGCCACCCCCGAGGAGGATCTTACGAGCAGTACTTC
CDR3 protein: CATSHPRGGSYEQYF
D gene: .
V gene: TRBV24-1
clone size: .
J gene: TRBJ2-7

CDR3 DNA: TGCAGTGCTAAAGAAGGGGGATCGGCTGTTGGCACTGAAGCTTTCTTT
CDR3 protein: CSAKEGGSAVGTEAFF
D gene: .
V gene: TRBV20-1
clone size: .
J gene: TRBJ1-1

CDR3 DNA: TGTGCCAGCAGTCCCGTCAGCGGGACCTCTGGAAACACCATATATTTT
CDR3 protein: CASSPVSGTSGNTIYF
D gene: .
V gene: TRBV6-1
clone size: .
J gene: TRBJ1-3

CDR3 DNA: TGTGCCAGCAGCTTAATGGGGACTAGCTTCTTC
CDR3 protein: CASSLMGTSFF
D gene: TRBD2
V gene: TRBV7-2
clone size: few
J gene: TRBJ2-7

CDR3 DNA: TGTGCCAGCAGTTTACTAGCGGGAGGCTCCTACAATGAGCAGTTCTTC
CDR3 protein: CASSLLAGGSYNEQFF
D gene: TRBD2
V gene: TRBV28
clone size: .
J gene: TRBJ2-1

CDR3 DNA: TGTGCCGGTATAGCGGGAGGGGCTGTCGGGGAGCTGTTTTTT
CDR3 protein: CAGIAGGAVGELFF
D gene: TRBD2
V gene: TRBV12-3/TRBV12-4
clone size: .
J gene: TRBJ2-2

CDR3 DNA: TGTGCCAGCCAAACGGGGGGCGCGAGGTCCGCTGAAGCTTTCTTT
CDR3 protein: CASQTGGARSAEAFF
D gene: .
V gene: TRBV12-3/TRBV12-4
clone size: .
J gene: TRBJ1-1

CDR3 DNA: TGCGCCAGCAAGGGACAGGGGAACACCGGGGAGCTGTTTTTT
CDR3 protein: CASKGQGNTGELFF
D gene: TRBD1
V gene: TRBV5-1
clone size: few
J gene: TRBJ2-2